The 21 T cell receptor beta chains below were found in one sample sequenced in a study of control samples from healthy donors and cancer patients. Sequencing was performed with immunoSEQ multiplex PCR; in TCRdb, only in-frame clones are kept and a portion is missing. The sample includes some 120,000 clones, about 88% of them seen just once. The specimen was blood. The origin of the receptors is a man aged 18 to 30 in good health.

The rearrangement links TRBV21-1 to TRBJ2-1; no DNA check was done on the table's D call, TRBD1. TRBV21-1 is described as a pseudogene. This CDR3 is built from 19 residues. The CDR3 sequence: CASSEQRGLRDRGNNEQFF. The CDR3 DNA follows: TGTGCCAGCAGCGAACAACGGGGCCTGCGGGACAGGGGTAACAATGAGCAGTTCTTC.

V and J are TRBV7-3 and TRBJ2-3; 7 bases are a match to TRBD2. Germline assignment: CDR1 SGHTA and CDR2 FQGTGA. This CDR3 region has 15 residues. V was clipped by 4 bases and J by 5 bases; unmatched bases: 9. For the CDR3, the DNA is TGTGCCAGCAGCTATCGCGGGAGATCTGGAGATACGCAGTATTTT. Translation: CASSYRGRSGDTQYF. The variable domain in full, with the rest retrieved from reference TRBV7-3 and TRBJ2-3, is GAGVSQTPSNKVTEKGKYVELRCDPISGHTALYWYRQSLGQGPEFLIYFQGTGAADDSGLPNDRFFAVRPEGSVSTLKIQRTERGDSAVYLCASSYRGRSGDTQYFGPGTRLTVL.

The rearrangement joins TRBV27 to TRBJ2-2; unclear D gene. This CDR3 spans 16 amino acids. V shed 1 base and J shed 4 bases, with 13 bases lying between them. Germline V gene lookup returns CDR1 MNHEY and CDR2 SMNVEV (reference sequence). The CDR3 nucleotides read TGTGCCAGCAGTTTATTACCAGTGTACGGCACCGGGGAGCTGTTTTTT. This translates into CASSLLPVYGTGELFF.

The sample holds a few counts of this clone. In nucleotides, the CDR3 is TGTGCCAGCAGCCTGGTAGGGGCGAACACTGAAGCTTTCTTT. This translates into CASSLVGANTEAFF. The chain combines TRBV16 with TRBJ1-1, with D possibly matching TRBD1 (5 bases). The germline V and J ends were trimmed by 4 bases and 1 base, with 10 bases remaining between them. Germline CDR1 and CDR2: KGHSY and FQNENV. CDR3 length: 14 residues.

The chain carries TRBV30 and TRBJ2-3; possibly TRBD2 for D (6 bases). The CDR3 has 13 amino acids. The V gene's germline CDR1 is GTSNPN and CDR2 SVGIG (reference sequence). V dropped 2 bases and J dropped 5 bases, with 11 bases sitting between them. The DNA of the CDR3 is TGTGCCTGGAGTACCAGAGCGGGAGATACGCAGTATTTT. This gives the protein CAWSTRAGDTQYF.

This clone was recorded only once. This chain connects TRBV7-8 to TRBJ2-7; 13 nucleotides agree with TRBD2. This CDR3 has 20 amino acids. Germline V CDR1 and CDR2: SGHVS, FQNEAQ. V was clipped by 0 bases and J by 2 bases; unmatched bases: 13. The CDR3 DNA is TGTGCCAGCAGCTTAGCTACCCGGACTAGCGGGAGTTCCATAACCTACGAGCAGTACTTC. Encoded protein: CASSLATRTSGSSITYEQYF.

The chain is built from TRBV5-1 and TRBJ2-7; D is possibly TRBD2 (5 bases). The CDR3 has 12 amino acids. The V gene lost 0 bases and the J gene lost 6 bases, with 7 bases spanning the gap. CDR1 is SGHRS and CDR2 is YFSETQ in the germline V gene. CDR3 DNA: TGCGCCAGCAGCTTGGGAGGGCGCGAGCAGTACTTC. Translation: CASSLGGREQYF. Drawing the rest from reference TRBV5-1 and TRBJ2-7, the complete variable domain is KAGVTQTPRYLIKTRGQQVTLSCSPISGHRSVSWYQQTPGQGLQFLFEYFSETQRNKGNFPGRFSGRQFSNSRSEMNVSTLELGDSALYLCASSLGGREQYFGPGTRLTVT.

J is TRBJ1-5 and V is TRBV6-5; D gene unclear. V dropped 7 bases and J dropped 2 bases, with 15 bases sitting between them. CDR1 and CDR2 (germline): MNHEY, SVGAGI. The CDR3 sequence is 15 residues long. The CDR3 DNA follows: TGTGCCAGCATCCTATCCCTCGGGGGCAATCAGCCCCAGCATTTT. It codes for CASILSLGGNQPQHF.

The rearrangement uses TRBV13 and TRBJ2-1, with D perhaps given as TRBD1 or TRBD2 (5 bases each). The V end lost 1 base, the J end lost 9 bases, and 25 bases lay between the germline ends. This CDR3 region has 18 residues. Germline lookup yields CDR1 PRHDT and CDR2 FYEKMQ (reference sequence). The CDR3 region is CASSLVSPRARDGGEQFF. For the CDR3, the DNA is TGTGCCAGCAGCTTAGTCTCCCCCCGGGCCCGGGATGGGGGTGAGCAGTTCTTC.

V usage is TRBV27 and J usage is TRBJ2-3, with D tentatively TRBD1 or TRBD2 (5 bases each). From germline, CDR1 is MNHEY and CDR2 SMNVEV (reference sequence). This CDR3 comprises 16 residues. Trimming removed 7 bases at V and 1 base at J, with 18 bases between. In nucleotides, the CDR3 is TGTGCCAGCACCATAAGAAGTCTGGGGGGCACAGATACGCAGTATTTT. It is translated as CASTIRSLGGTDTQYF.

V and J are TRBV6-2 or TRBV6-3 and TRBJ1-1; tentatively, D is TRBD1 (6 bases). Germline CDR1 is MNHEY and CDR2 is SVGEGT. The CDR3 length is 15 residues. Between the trimmed V and J ends, which lost 4 bases and 0 bases, there was a span of 12 bases. CDR3 protein: CASSFGGGLNTEAFF. CDR3 bases: TGTGCCAGCAGTTTCGGGGGGGGCCTGAACACTGAAGCTTTCTTT.

This rearrangement joins TRBV11-3 to TRBJ2-7, with 8 bases identical to TRBD1. V lost 5 bases to trimming and J lost 3 bases; unmatched junction nucleotides: 12. This CDR3 has 16 residues. In germline, CDR1 is SGHNT, CDR2 YENEEA. The CDR3 reads CASSRGEGTGHYEQYF. The DNA for the CDR3 is TGTGCCAGCAGCCGAGGAGAGGGGACAGGACACTACGAGCAGTACTTC.

This rearrangement joins TRBV28 to TRBJ2-7, with no clear D. The V end was cut by 8 bases, the J end by 0 bases, with 8 bases between. Looked up from germline, CDR1 is MDHEN and CDR2 is SYDVKM. This CDR3 is built from 12 residues. Here the CDR3 DNA reads TGTGCCAGCGGGAAGGTCTCCTACGAGCAGTACTTC. Encoded protein: CASGKVSYEQYF.

This clone was detected only a few times. V is TRBV3-1 (or the pseudogene TRBV3-2) and J is TRBJ1-5; D is uncertain. This CDR3 has 13 residues. The ends were cut back, 0 bases at V and 7 bases at J, with 7 bases in the middle. Germline V CDR1 and CDR2: LGHDT, YNNKEL (reference sequence). CDR3 DNA sequence: TGTGCCAGCAGCCAAGAAGGCGCGCAGCCCCAGCATTTT. Translating it yields CASSQEGAQPQHF.

The V call is TRBV2, the J call TRBJ1-3; D gene ambiguous. Germline loops: CDR1 SNHLY, CDR2 FYNNEI. There are 16 residues in the CDR3. The V and J ends lost 6 bases and 0 bases respectively, with 15 bases between them. The DNA of the CDR3 is TGTGCCAGCAGCGCCAGGTTTTTGAGCTCTGGAAACACCATATATTTT. Its translation: CASSARFLSSGNTIYF.

This clone was observed a handful of times. This chain uses TRBV7-9 with TRBJ1-1; D may be TRBD1 (5 bases). The CDR3 contains 14 residues. The germline CDR1 and CDR2 sequences are SEHNR and FQNEAQ (reference sequence). V was cut by 1 base and J by 0 bases, with 6 bases left in between. The CDR3 DNA sequence: TGTGCCAGCAGCTTAGTGGGGGTGAACACTGAAGCTTTCTTT. Encoded protein: CASSLVGVNTEAFF. Supplemented by reference TRBV7-9 and TRBJ1-1, the full variable domain reads DTGVSQNPRHKITKRGQNVTFRCDPISEHNRLYWYRQTLGQGPEFLTYFQNEAQLEKSRLLSDRFSAERPKGSFSTLEIQRTEQGDSAMYLCASSLVGVNTEAFFGQGTRLTVV.

The chain couples TRBV5-8 to TRBJ2-7; 7 bases fit TRBD1. The germline V gene has CDR1 SGHTS and CDR2 YDEGEE. This CDR3 region has 17 residues. The V and J ends lost 4 bases and 0 bases, in that order; junction bases with no gene match: 13. CDR3 nucleotides: TGTGCCAGCAGCCGTGGTTCGACAGGGCTTTACTCCTACGAGCAGTACTTC. Translated, it gives CASSRGSTGLYSYEQYF. The full variable domain, rest sourced from reference TRBV5-8 and TRBJ2-7, is EAGVTQSPTHLIKTRGQQATLRCSPISGHTSVYWYQQALGLGLQFLLWYDEGEERNRGNFPPRFSGRQFPNYSSELNVNALELEDSALYLCASSRGSTGLYSYEQYFGPGTRLTVT.

The V and J genes are TRBV7-9 and TRBJ1-2; 8 bases are shared with TRBD1. The CDR3 totals 19 residues. From germline, CDR1 is SEHNR and CDR2 FQNEAQ (reference sequence). With 3 bases clipped from V and 0 bases from J, the junction kept 15 bases outside the gene matches. The CDR3 DNA is TGTGCCAGCAGCTTCTCCCTGGACAGGGACTCGTTAGCTAACTATGGCTACACCTTC. It is translated as CASSFSLDRDSLANYGYTF.

The J gene is TRBJ1-3, the V gene TRBV30, with D tentatively TRBD1 (5 bases). Trimming left V 2 bases short and J 0 bases short, with 14 bases between. Germline-derived CDR1 and CDR2 are GTSNPN and SVGIG (reference sequence). CDR3 length: 16 amino acids. The CDR3 DNA reads TGTGCCTGGAGTAGATGGGGGGGAAGCTCTGGAAACACCATATATTTT. Translated, it gives CAWSRWGGSSGNTIYF.

The CDR3 nucleotides are TGTGCCAGCAGCCACAAGACAGGGCTTACCGCTGGAAACACCATATATTTT. Protein sequence: CASSHKTGLTAGNTIYF. The rearrangement uses TRBV11-3 and TRBJ1-3; 7 bases are shared with TRBD1. Unmatched junction bases numbered 12, after V lost 5 bases and J lost 2 bases. This CDR3 is 17 amino acids long. Germline V lookup: CDR1 SGHNT, CDR2 YENEEA.

J is TRBJ1-2 and V is TRBV5-4; 10 positions match TRBD1. V lost 4 bases and J lost 2; bases outside the gene matches: 5. There are 15 residues in the CDR3. Germline V lookup: CDR1 SGHNT, CDR2 YYREEE (reference sequence). The CDR3 region is CASSPKGQGNYGYTF. DNA for the CDR3: TGTGCCAGCAGCCCCAAGGGACAGGGGAACTATGGCTACACCTTC.